A selection of T cell receptor beta chains follows, all from one sample in a study of beta chain features in type 1 diabetes. The repertoire was sequenced with immunoSEQ multiplex PCR; TCRdb's copy has only in-frame clones and lacks some. The top ten clones hold 0.012% of a sample with under 350,000 clones, about 24% of them seen once. The sequencing input was naive CD4+ T cells from blood. These receptors were obtained from a woman aged 25-40 years with type 1 diabetes. CDR3s include the opening cysteine and the closing phenylalanine or tryptophan. A D gene is named only where the DNA matches it firmly. Clone size, where shown, is once, few, many, or a class for clones that have expanded.

clone_size j_call v_call d_call cdr3_nt cdr3_aa
- TRBJ2-7 TRBV29-1 TRBD2 TGCAGCGTTGGGGAGCCTAGCGGCTCCTACGAGCAGTACTTC CSVGEPSGSYEQYF
- TRBJ1-5 TRBV6-1 - TGTGCCAGCAGTGGGACAGCCGATCAGCCCCAGCATTTT CASSGTADQPQHF
- TRBJ2-7 TRBV29-1 TRBD2 TGCAGCGTTGAAGATTGGACTAGCGGGGGCGACGAGCAGTACTTC CSVEDWTSGGDEQYF
- TRBJ2-5 TRBV7-9 TRBD1 TGTGCCAGCAGCCTCGGACAGGGGGCTACGGAGACCCAGTACTTC CASSLGQGATETQYF
- TRBJ2-1 TRBV14 TRBD2 TGTGCCAGCAGCCAATTAGCGGGAAGCTACTCCTACAATGAGCAGTTCTTC CASSQLAGSYSYNEQFF
- TRBJ2-6 TRBV7-8 TRBD1 TGTGCCAGCAGCTCCAGGGGGCCCGGGGCCAACGTCCTGACTTTC CASSSRGPGANVLTF
- TRBJ2-7 TRBV30 - TGTGCCTGGGACAGGCGGCAGAGAAACGAGCAGTACTTC CAWDRRQRNEQYF
few TRBJ1-1 TRBV5-1 - TGCGCCAGCAGCTTGGCCGGACAGACTGAAGCTTTCTTT CASSLAGQTEAFF
few TRBJ2-3 TRBV7-9 TRBD2 TGTGCCAGCAGCGCCAGGGGGACTAGCGGGAGCACAGATACGCAGTATTTT CASSARGTSGSTDTQYF
- TRBJ2-7 TRBV23-1 TRBD1 TGCGCCAGCAGTCAATCGCTAGGAAGGGACAGGGGTGGGTTCTACGAGCAGTACTTC CASSQSLGRDRGGFYEQYF
few TRBJ2-3 TRBV7-2 - TGTGCCAGCCGCCGGGCTAGCCCAACAGATACGCAGTATTTT CASRRASPTDTQYF
- TRBJ2-5 TRBV11-3 TRBD2 TGTGCCAGCAGCCGAGGACTAGCGGGAGCTCAAGAGACCCAGTACTTC CASSRGLAGAQETQYF